This T cell receptor beta chain was sequenced for a study of cytomegalovirus exposure and HLA in healthy donors. General study results and limits: It has been reported that TCR beta sequences accurately predicted the HLA-A and HLA-B alleles of most subjects. The CMV antigen specificity of a few CMV-associated chains was confirmed through in vitro analysis. Many donors carried some public TCRs, although rarity characterized most TCR sequences.

PCR involved 60 Vbeta and 13 Jbeta primers. TCRdb's copy holds only in-frame clones and misses some; the assay was immunoSEQ multiplex PCR. The sample lists 80,000 or so clones, approximately 75% seen once, with 7.2% in the top ten. Germline CDR1 MDHEN, CDR2 SYDVKM. Unmatched junction bases numbered 7, after V lost 5 bases and J lost 4 bases. CDR3 length: 15 residues. As for the donors, each was a healthy bone marrow donor. For this clone: Its antigen is currently unknown.

V usage is TRBV28 and J usage is TRBJ2-1; 8 bases are a match to TRBD2. This sequence was found in a woman aged 40 to 50 in good health and CMV-seronegative. Specimen: PBMCs. CDR3 bases: TGTGCCAGCAGTGGGGGGGGACTAGGATACAATGAGCAGTTCTTC. Translated, it gives CASSGGGLGYNEQFF.